The clone carrying this T cell receptor (beta chain) was observed many times. The antigen remains unidentified. These data originate in a study of identical twins. Findings and limits, study-wide: Donors were not followed over many years; analysis was cross-sectional.

With 7 bases removed from V and 7 bases from J, the gap between germline ends came to 16 bases. The germline CDR1 and CDR2 sequences are SGHTA and FQGNSA. The CDR3 is made up of 13 amino acids. Template switching added a universal primer binding site, and final cDNA carried unique molecular identifiers. TCRdb reanalysed the 5' RACE reads using MiXCR and keeps one entry per CDR3 protein. The table includes 400,000 to 650,000 distinct CDR3 sequences, about 20% detected once. This same sample was also part of a study on T cells expressing NK-cell markers. That source reports: Within the sequenced cohort of eight donors, seven exhibited HCMV seropositivity and one was seronegative. Alpha-beta TCR T cells were the sole sorting target in several experiments, owing to an anti-gamma-delta TCR antibody.

The specimen sequenced was CD4+ T cells sorted from blood. The clonotype comes from a young woman in good health. V is TRBV7-2 and J is TRBJ1-2, with D maybe TRBD1 (6 bases). CDR3 sequence reads: CASNLDRRTGYTF. The CDR3 DNA sequence: TGTGCCAGCAACCTCGACAGGCGGACTGGCTACACCTTC.